Below, 19 T cell receptor beta chains from the same sample are listed, as sequenced in a study of metastatic and nonmetastatic thyroid tumors. Every patient was untreated before thyroid surgery. TCRdb re-called clones via MiXCR from the PCR reads. The sample yields approximately 20,000 clones, about a quarter seen once. Material for sequencing was blood. These receptor sequences come from a male donor with papillary thyroid cancer or a benign thyroid nodule (not recorded which). Some clones in this sample may be carry-over from other donors' samples.

By share, this clone ranks as medium-sized (0.01 to 0.1%). The rearrangement joins TRBV10-3 to TRBJ2-2, with TRBD1 as a possible D gene (5 bases). Germline CDR1 reads ENHRY; CDR2 reads SYGVKD. The CDR3 length is 14 residues. V dropped 0 bases and J dropped 6 bases, with 8 bases sitting between them. The CDR3 DNA reads TGTGCCATCAGTGAGTCAGGGGTAGCCGGGGAGCTGTTTTTT. The encoded protein is CAISESGVAGELFF.

This clone is medium-sized (0.01 to 0.1%) within its sample. This sequence joins TRBV7-2 and TRBJ2-7, with unresolved D. The V gene lost 1 base and the J gene lost 2 bases, with 12 bases spanning the gap. From germline, CDR1 is SGHTA and CDR2 FQGNSA. This CDR3 has 15 residues. DNA of the CDR3: TGTGCCAGCAGCTTAGGTAGGAGTTTGCCCTACGAGCAGTACTTC. This sequence encodes CASSLGRSLPYEQYF.

This clone is classed as medium-sized (0.01 to 0.1%). The genes are TRBV20-1 and TRBJ1-1; no clear D. Germline V gene lookup returns CDR1 DFQATT and CDR2 SNEGSKA (reference sequence). There are 12 residues in the CDR3. Trimming cost V 0 bases and J 7 bases, with 9 bases left between them. The DNA for the CDR3 is TGCAGTGCTAGAGAATCCGGGGATGAAGCTTTCTTT. Amino acids: CSARESGDEAFF.

The chain uses TRBV3-1 and TRBJ2-2; D unresolved. The CDR3 is 14 amino acids. Trimming removed 5 bases from V and 4 bases from J, with 11 bases in between. Per germline, CDR1 LGHDT and CDR2 YNNKEL (reference sequence). CDR3 sequence: CASSKGAVTGELFF. The CDR3 bases are TGTGCCAGCAGCAAAGGTGCAGTCACCGGGGAGCTGTTTTTT.

This clone was counted between two and nine times. A read error may account for a junction end that differs from germline. The chain employs TRBV3-1 and TRBJ2-1; the D is unclear. Germline V lookup: CDR1 LGHDT, CDR2 YNNKEL (reference sequence). This CDR3 contains 14 residues. CDR3 loop: CASSQSVSSNEQFF. As DNA, the CDR3 is TGTGCCAGCAGCCAGTCCGTGTCCTCCAATGAGCAGTTCTTC.

In its sample, this clone was seen a few times. The rearrangement links TRBV5-5 to TRBJ1-4; tentative D call: TRBD1 (5 bases). V was shortened by 3 bases and J by 8 bases, with 20 bases between the two germline ends. Germline CDR1 reads SGHKS; CDR2 reads YYEKEE (reference sequence). The CDR3 has 16 amino acids. CDR3 loop: CASSSHGAGGFEKLFF. In nucleotides, the CDR3 is TGTGCCAGCAGCTCCCACGGGGCAGGAGGATTCGAAAAACTGTTTTTT.

There are many counts of this clone. This chain uses TRBV6-1 with TRBJ2-7; D remains unclear. CDR1 and CDR2 from the germline V gene are MNHNS and SASEGT. Trimming took off 9 bases at V and 6 bases at J, with 15 bases between the two ends. This CDR3 is built from 12 residues. The CDR3 DNA reads as TGTGCCAGTAGACCCAACCCCTGCGAGCAGTACTTC. Translated, it gives CASRPNPCEQYF.

The chain recombines TRBV5-4 with TRBJ2-3, with unresolved D. V was shortened by 4 bases and J by 3 bases, with 15 bases between the two germline ends. This CDR3 comprises 15 residues. Germline CDR1 SGHNT, CDR2 YYREEE (reference sequence). CDR3 sequence reads: CASSPEMGGTDTQYF. Written as DNA, the CDR3 is TGTGCCAGCAGCCCCGAGATGGGTGGAACAGATACGCAGTATTTT.

The gene calls are TRBV2 and TRBJ2-1; D is undetermined. The ends were cut back, 4 bases at V and 4 bases at J, with 11 bases in the middle. This CDR3 spans 14 amino acids. CDR1 is SNHLY and CDR2 is FYNNEI in the germline V gene. The CDR3 DNA is TGTGCCAGCAGTGCTACTACGGATTACAATGAGCAGTTCTTC. Protein product: CASSATTDYNEQFF.

This clone was counted a few times. The V and J genes are TRBV28 and TRBJ1-6; tentative D call: TRBD1 (5 bases). The germline gives CDR1 MDHEN, CDR2 SYDVKM. The CDR3 covers 14 residues. The V end was cut by 6 bases, the J end by 6 bases, with 12 bases between. The CDR3 DNA is TGTGCCAGCAGCCCCGGGACCGTTAATTCACCCCTCCACTTT. Translating it yields CASSPGTVNSPLHF.

The chain joins TRBV7-2 to TRBJ1-2; D might be TRBD1 (5 bases). Per the germline V gene, CDR1 is SGHTA and CDR2 is FQGNSA. This CDR3 is built from 14 residues. V gave up 5 bases and J gave up 3 bases, with 13 bases separating them. The CDR3 DNA reads TGTGCCAGCAGCGTTGACAGTTCCGACTATGGCTACACCTTC. Translated: CASSVDSSDYGYTF.

J is TRBJ1-2 and V is TRBV20-1; D not certain. Germline V lookup: CDR1 DFQATT, CDR2 SNEGSKA (reference sequence). The CDR3 runs to 16 residues. Trimming stripped 0 bases from V and 3 bases from J, with 17 bases between. CDR3 nucleotides: TGCAGTGCTAGAGACCGCCTGGGAGTAGGTCACTATGGCTACACCTTC. Protein product: CSARDRLGVGHYGYTF.

This clone is labeled as medium-sized (0.01 to 0.1%). The CDR3 DNA reads TGTGCCAGCTCTCGGCCGCAGGGGACCACCGGGGAGCTGTTTTTT. It specifies CASSRPQGTTGELFF. The chain joins TRBV18 to TRBJ2-2; tentative D call: TRBD1 (6 bases). Trimming removed 6 bases at V and 4 bases at J, with 15 bases between. The CDR3 extends over 15 amino acids. Germline CDR1 KGHSH, CDR2 LQKENI.

This clone has ten or more counts. A much larger clonotype is one base distant, so this may be a read error. The chain is built from TRBV2 and TRBJ2-1, with 7 bases fitting TRBD2. V was pared by 5 bases and J by 7 bases, with 17 bases of the junction left unmatched. CDR3 size: 17 residues. Germline CDR1 and CDR2: SNHLY and FYNNEI. CDR3 coding DNA: TGTGCCAGCAGTCGGTTTACTAGCGAGAGTAGTAGGAATGAGCAGTTCTTC. Protein product: CASSRFTSESSRNEQFF.

This clone came up many times. Since the CDR3 does not end with the conserved phenylalanine or tryptophan, this likely comes from a read error. The chain joins TRBV7-6 to TRBJ2-2, with D maybe TRBD1 (6 bases). Looked up from germline, CDR1 is SGHVS and CDR2 is FNYEAQ. This CDR3 is built from 14 residues. V shed 5 bases and J shed 2 bases, with 9 bases lying between them. Here the CDR3 reads CASSLGQNTGELFY. DNA for the CDR3: TGTGCCAGCAGCCTGGGACAAAACACCGGGGAGCTGTTTTAT.

This clone was observed many times. The chain employs TRBV5-1 and TRBJ2-3; 8 bases are a match to TRBD2. Germline assignment: CDR1 SGHRS and CDR2 YFSETQ. V lost 7 bases to trimming and J lost 3 bases; unmatched junction nucleotides: 7. This CDR3 contains 14 residues. For the CDR3, the DNA is TGCGCCAGCCACGGGGGGGCCGGGACAGATACGCAGTATTTT. Protein: CASHGGAGTDTQYF.

The V call is TRBV12-3 or TRBV12-4, the J call TRBJ2-3; D is unresolved. V lost 6 bases and J lost 0, with 10 bases in between. The CDR3 is 14 amino acids. The CDR3 loop is CASSPLLSTDTQYF. The CDR3 nucleotides are TGTGCCAGCAGCCCTCTCCTAAGCACAGATACGCAGTATTTT.

This clone is termed medium-sized. This rearrangement joins TRBV7-8 to TRBJ1-3; 10 nucleotides agree with TRBD1. The CDR3 length is 15 residues. CDR1 and CDR2 from the germline V gene are SGHVS and FQNEAQ. With V trimmed by 5 bases and J by 4 bases, 5 bases remained unmatched. The CDR3 reads CASSPDRGVGNTIYF. CDR3 DNA sequence: TGTGCCAGCAGCCCGGACAGGGGGGTCGGAAACACCATATATTTT.

The V gene is TRBV19, the J gene TRBJ1-1, with D tentatively TRBD1 (5 bases). Germline CDR1 and CDR2: LNHDA and SQIVND (reference sequence). This CDR3 comprises 14 residues. Trimming removed 3 bases from V and 2 bases from J, with 10 bases in between. CDR3 sequence reads: CASSIKGINTEAFF. The CDR3 DNA is TGTGCCAGTAGTATCAAGGGGATCAACACTGAAGCTTTCTTT.